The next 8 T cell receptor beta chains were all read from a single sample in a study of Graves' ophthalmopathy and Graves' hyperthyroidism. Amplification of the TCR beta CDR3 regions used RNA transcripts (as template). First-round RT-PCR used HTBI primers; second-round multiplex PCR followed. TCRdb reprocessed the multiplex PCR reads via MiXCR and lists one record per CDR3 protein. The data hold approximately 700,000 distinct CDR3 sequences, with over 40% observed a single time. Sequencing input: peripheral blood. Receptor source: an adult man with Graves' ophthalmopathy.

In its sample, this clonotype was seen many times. The CDR3 coding sequence is TGTGCCACCGGACAGGAGAACACCGGGGAGCTGTTTTTT. Protein sequence: CATGQENTGELFF. This rearrangement joins TRBV24-1 to TRBJ2-2, with TRBD1 matching 7 bases. V lost 9 bases to trimming and J lost 1 base; unmatched junction nucleotides: 1. The CDR3 has 13 amino acids. Looked up from germline, CDR1 is KGHDR and CDR2 is SFDVKD.

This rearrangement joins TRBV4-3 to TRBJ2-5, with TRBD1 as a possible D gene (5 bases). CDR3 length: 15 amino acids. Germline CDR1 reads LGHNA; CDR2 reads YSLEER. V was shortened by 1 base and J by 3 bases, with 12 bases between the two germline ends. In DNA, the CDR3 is TGCGCCAGCAGCCAAGCGCAAACAGGCGAAGAGACCCAGTACTTC. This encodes CASSQAQTGEETQYF.

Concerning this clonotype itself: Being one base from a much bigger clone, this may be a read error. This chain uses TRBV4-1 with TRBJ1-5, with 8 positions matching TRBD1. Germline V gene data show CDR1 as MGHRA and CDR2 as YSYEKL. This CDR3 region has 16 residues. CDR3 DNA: TGCACCAGCAGCCACGCCGGGACAGGTAGCAATCAGCCCCAGCATTTT. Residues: CTSSHAGTGSNQPQHF.

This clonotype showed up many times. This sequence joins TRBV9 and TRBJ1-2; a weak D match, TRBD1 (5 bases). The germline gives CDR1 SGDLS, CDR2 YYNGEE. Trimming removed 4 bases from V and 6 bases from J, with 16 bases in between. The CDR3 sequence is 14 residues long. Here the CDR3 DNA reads TGTGCCAGCAGCTCACCGGGACGGAGGGATGGCTACACCTTC. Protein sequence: CASSSPGRRDGYTF. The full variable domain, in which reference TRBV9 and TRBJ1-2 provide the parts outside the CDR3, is DSGVTQTPKHLITATGQRVTLRCSPRSGDLSVYWYQQSLDQGLQFLIQYYNGEERAKGNILERFSAQQFPDLHSELNLSSLELGDSALYFCASSSPGRRDGYTFGSGTRLTVV.

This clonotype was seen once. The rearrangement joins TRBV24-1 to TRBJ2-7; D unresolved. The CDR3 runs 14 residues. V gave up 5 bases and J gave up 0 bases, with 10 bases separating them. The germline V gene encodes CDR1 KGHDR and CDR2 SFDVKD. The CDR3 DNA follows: TGTGCCACCAGTGTCCAGGTGGACTCCTACGAGCAGTACTTC. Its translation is CATSVQVDSYEQYF.

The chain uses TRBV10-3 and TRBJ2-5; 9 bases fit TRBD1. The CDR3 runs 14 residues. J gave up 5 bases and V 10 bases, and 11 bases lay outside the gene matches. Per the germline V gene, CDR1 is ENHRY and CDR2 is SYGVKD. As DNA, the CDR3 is TGTGCCAGCAGCCGGGACAGGGCATGGGAGACCCAGTACTTC. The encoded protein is CASSRDRAWETQYF.

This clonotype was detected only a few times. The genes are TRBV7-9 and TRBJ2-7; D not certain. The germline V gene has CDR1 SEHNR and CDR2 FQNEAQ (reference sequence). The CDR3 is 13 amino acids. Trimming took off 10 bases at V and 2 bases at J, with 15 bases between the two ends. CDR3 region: CAIHSPGAYEQYF. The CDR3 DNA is TGTGCCATACACTCCCCCGGCGCCTACGAGCAGTACTTC.

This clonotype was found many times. The CDR3 DNA reads TGTGCCAGCAGCTTAGCCCCCATTACCGGCCGGCGCGGGGAGACCCAGTACTTC. It is translated as CASSLAPITGRRGETQYF. The J gene is TRBJ2-5, the V gene TRBV7-2; weak D call: TRBD2 (5 bases). Germline CDR1 reads SGHTA; CDR2 reads FQGNSA. The ends were cut back, 0 bases at V and 5 bases at J, with 22 bases in the middle. The CDR3 length is 18 residues.